The 19 T cell receptor beta chains below all came from one sample that was sequenced in a study of shared clonotypes between healthy human individuals. TCRdb keeps only in-frame clones here, not all; method: immunoSEQ multiplex PCR. The sample shows millions of clones, around 94% of them seen only once. The sample comprised naive CD4+ T cells sorted from blood. The subset was: CD45RA+ positively selected. These receptors were obtained from a man younger than 30 in good health.

This chain connects TRBV6-5 to TRBJ2-5; 7 nucleotides line up with TRBD1. The germline V gene has CDR1 MNHEY and CDR2 SVGAGI. CDR3 length: 14 residues. V lost 5 bases to trimming and J lost 4 bases; unmatched junction nucleotides: 7. The CDR3 nucleotides read TGTGCCAGCAGTCAACTGGGACAGCGAGAGACCCAGTACTTC. Protein sequence: CASSQLGQRETQYF.

DNA of the CDR3: TGTGCCAGCAGTGAAGGGTTAGGGGGGGGCCGGAATGAGCAGTTCTTC. It specifies CASSEGLGGGRNEQFF. This sequence joins TRBV6-1 and TRBJ2-1; tentative D call: TRBD2 (7 bases). This CDR3 has 16 residues. V was shortened by 1 base and J by 7 bases, with 17 bases between the two germline ends. Germline loops: CDR1 MNHNS, CDR2 SASEGT.

The chain has TRBV6-1 and TRBJ2-5, with TRBD1 identical over 9 bases. CDR1 is MNHNS, CDR2 SASEGT, per germline. J was trimmed by 9 bases and V by 10 bases; bases with no gene match: 9. This CDR3 has 12 residues. The CDR3 nucleotides read TGTGCCACCTTCGGGACAGGGAGGCCCCAGTACTTC. Translating it yields CATFGTGRPQYF.

The chain combines TRBV6-1 with TRBJ2-5, with D possibly called TRBD1 or TRBD2 (6 bases each). The V gene's germline CDR1 is MNHNS and CDR2 SASEGT. The CDR3 spans 15 residues. CDR3 sequence reads: CATTPVGGSGETQYF. In DNA, the CDR3 is TGTGCTACGACCCCTGTGGGGGGCAGCGGAGAGACCCAGTACTTC.

This clone occurred once. This sequence joins TRBV4-3 and TRBJ2-6, with TRBD1 matching over 9 bases. From germline, CDR1 is LGHNA and CDR2 YSLEER. This CDR3 comprises 20 residues. The J segment lost 0 bases and the V segment lost 3 bases, leaving 12 bases of the junction unmatched. The CDR3 nucleotides are TGCGCCAGCAGCCAGCTAACTTCGGGACAGGGACTCTCTGGGGCCAACGTCCTGACTTTC. Translating it yields CASSQLTSGQGLSGANVLTF.

As regards this clone: Other nucleotide sequences in the sample specify the same CDR3. The chain carries TRBV10-3 and TRBJ2-3; D is uncertain. The V end lost 9 bases, the J end lost 3 bases, and 4 bases lay between the germline ends. The CDR3 is 10 amino acids. Germline-derived CDR1 and CDR2 are ENHRY and SYGVKD. For the CDR3, the DNA is TGTGCCATAGGGACAGATACGCAGTATTTT. It encodes CAIGTDTQYF.

The V call is TRBV4-3, the J call TRBJ2-5; perhaps TRBD2 as D (6 bases). The CDR3 is 15 amino acids. In germline, CDR1 is LGHNA, CDR2 YSLEER. V was cut by 4 bases and J by 1 base, with 13 bases left in between. The CDR3 DNA is TGCGCCAGCAGCCGGTCGGCGGGACTCCAAGAGACCCAGTACTTC. Protein: CASSRSAGLQETQYF.

This clone was seen only once. A read error may account for a junction end that differs from germline. The chain joins TRBV7-9 to TRBJ1-4, with a possible D match to TRBD1 (6 bases). There are 17 residues in the CDR3. Germline CDR1 is SEHNR and CDR2 is FQNEAQ (reference sequence). CDR3 DNA sequence: TGTGCCAGCAGCCTAGCCCGAATTGACAGGTTGTTAGAAAAACTGTTTTTT. Protein sequence: CASSLARIDRLLEKLFF.

CDR3 sequence (DNA): TGCAGCGTTGAAAGCACCGATCAGCCCCAGCATTTT. The encoded protein is CSVESTDQPQHF. The rearrangement links TRBV29-1 to TRBJ1-5, with D unclear. Germline V gene sequence: CDR1 SQVTM, CDR2 ANQGSEA. The CDR3 length is 12 residues. Trimming removed 2 bases at V and 5 bases at J, with 7 bases between.

Comments on this clone: Distinct nucleotide sequences in the sample also encode this CDR3. The V gene is TRBV5-6, the J gene TRBJ2-1; tentative D call: TRBD2 (6 bases). Germline values: CDR1 SGHDT, CDR2 YYEEEE. The CDR3 contains 15 residues. V gave up 2 bases and J gave up 0 bases, with 9 bases separating them. Written as DNA, the CDR3 is TGTGCCAGCAGCTTAGGAGGGAGCTCCTACAATGAGCAGTTCTTC. This gives the protein CASSLGGSSYNEQFF.

The chain joins TRBV6-1 to TRBJ2-3; D perhaps matches TRBD1 (5 bases). The CDR3 contains 12 residues. V was trimmed by 4 bases and J by 10 bases, leaving 12 bases between them. Germline V gene data show CDR1 as MNHNS and CDR2 as SASEGT. In nucleotides, the CDR3 is TGTGCCAGCAGTGGGTCAGGGATAGCGCAGTATTTT. Amino acids: CASSGSGIAQYF.

This chain connects TRBV11-2 to TRBJ1-2, with a possible D match to TRBD1 (5 bases). Trimming left V 1 base short and J 5 bases short, with 11 bases between. This CDR3 has 14 residues. Germline assignment: CDR1 SGHAT and CDR2 FQNNGV. The CDR3 DNA is TGTGCCAGCAGCTTAGCGGGGGGGAGGTATGGCTACACCTTC. Its protein is CASSLAGGRYGYTF.

This chain links TRBV19 with TRBJ1-2; 8 bases are a match to TRBD1. Germline V gene lookup returns CDR1 LNHDA and CDR2 SQIVND (reference sequence). J lost 3 bases, V lost 1 base, and 1 base had no gene match. The CDR3 length is 14 residues. The CDR3 bases are TGTGCCAGTAGTATAGCGGGACAGGACTATGGCTACACCTTC. Translated, it gives CASSIAGQDYGYTF.

The rearrangement uses TRBV30 and TRBJ2-5; tentatively, D is TRBD1 or TRBD2 (5 bases each). Germline assignment: CDR1 GTSNPN and CDR2 SVGIG (reference sequence). The CDR3 consists of 12 residues. Trimming removed 1 base at V and 4 bases at J, with 7 bases between. This CDR3 is CAWSAGTETQYF. CDR3 DNA sequence: TGTGCCTGGAGTGCCGGGACAGAGACCCAGTACTTC.

This clone appeared a single time. This rearrangement joins TRBV5-4 to TRBJ2-1; 8 bases fit TRBD1. With V trimmed by 2 bases and J by 2 bases, 3 bases remained unmatched. CDR3 length: 15 amino acids. Per germline, CDR1 SGHNT and CDR2 YYREEE (reference sequence). This CDR3 reads CASSLQGVPYNEQFF. The DNA for the CDR3 is TGTGCCAGCAGCTTACAGGGGGTCCCCTACAATGAGCAGTTCTTC.

The V gene is TRBV21-1, the J gene TRBJ2-3; TRBD1 is taken as the D call from the table, unchecked against the DNA. TRBV21-1 constitutes a pseudogene. The CDR3 runs 17 residues. CDR3 nucleotide sequence: TGTGCCAGCCGGGGGAGGCGGCAGGGGGATAGGGAAGATACGCAGTATTTT. Encoded protein: CASRGRRQGDREDTQYF.

This clone was recorded a few times. The chain is built from TRBV6-4 and TRBJ1-6; TRBD1 might be the D (6 bases). The V and J ends lost 2 bases and 9 bases respectively, with 14 bases between them. Germline V gene sequence: CDR1 MRHNA, CDR2 SNTAGT. The CDR3 totals 15 residues. CDR3 DNA: TGTGCCAGCAGTGACCAGGGGCTGACGGGTTCACCCCTCCACTTT. The encoded protein is CASSDQGLTGSPLHF.

V and J are TRBV7-2 and TRBJ2-3, with 8 bases fitting TRBD1. J was trimmed by 0 bases and V by 7 bases; bases with no gene match: 6. CDR1 and CDR2 (germline): SGHTA, FQGNSA. This CDR3 has 15 amino acids. CDR3 amino acids: CASTTGDRSTDTQYF. The CDR3 nucleotides are TGTGCCAGCACCACGGGGGACAGGAGCACAGATACGCAGTATTTT.

This chain connects TRBV21-1 to TRBJ2-3; the table's D call, TRBD2, was not checked against the DNA. TRBV21-1 is annotated as a pseudogene. There are 17 residues in the CDR3. The CDR3 reads CASTQEFSGGGADTQYF. The CDR3 bases are TGTGCCAGCACCCAAGAATTTAGCGGGGGGGGCGCAGATACGCAGTATTTT.